This is a list of T cell receptor beta chains from one sample in a study of blood T cells in healthy people across ages. In TCRdb, the 5' RACE reads were re-called with MiXCR into one record per CDR3 protein. The sample contains fewer than 2,000,000 distinct CDR3 sequences, more than 35% of which appear only once. The material sequenced was blood. The receptors were sampled from a human donor in good health. Both conserved end residues are part of each CDR3. A D gene is named only where the DNA matches it firmly. Part of the rows lack a size; the others show once, few, many or a class for expanded clones.

NA TRBJ1-5 NA TRBV15 CATSRAVQGPQPQHF TGTGCCACCAGCAGAGCGGTACAGGGCCCGCAGCCCCAGCATTTT
NA TRBJ2-6 once TRBV7-2 CASSLLEAGANVLTF TGTGCCAGCAGCTTGCTTGAGGCTGGGGCCAACGTCCTGACTTTC
NA TRBJ1-5 NA TRBV28 CASRERAGDGPQHF TGTGCCAGCAGAGAACGAGCAGGGGACGGACCCCAGCATTTT
NA TRBJ1-5 NA TRBV29-1 CSVETGSRQPQHF TGCAGCGTTGAAACAGGGAGTCGTCAGCCCCAGCATTTT
TRBD1 TRBJ2-3 few TRBV12-3/TRBV12-4 CASSIRPRGRDTQYF TGTGCCAGCAGCATACGCCCCAGGGGGCGGGATACGCAGTATTTT
NA TRBJ2-1 NA TRBV19 CASSIASRDEQFF TGTGCCAGTAGTATAGCTAGCCGGGATGAGCAGTTCTTC
NA TRBJ2-7 NA TRBV29-1 CSVERVGSGADEQYF TGCAGCGTTGAACGTGTGGGATCAGGCGCGGACGAGCAGTACTTC
TRBD2 TRBJ2-7 NA TRBV7-2 CASSTGLAGGTTGQYF TGTGCCAGCAGCACCGGACTAGCGGGGGGGACTACGGGGCAGTACTTC
NA TRBJ2-3 NA TRBV20-1 CSASPTRGTDTQYF TGCAGTGCTAGTCCAACCCGGGGAACAGATACGCAGTATTTT
NA TRBJ2-7 NA TRBV28 CASSLPRVRSYEQYF TGTGCCAGCAGTTTACCGAGGGTCAGATCCTACGAGCAGTACTTC
NA TRBJ1-4 NA TRBV2 CASSPSGQGTKLFF TGTGCCAGCAGCCCATCGGGACAAGGTACAAAACTGTTTTTT
NA TRBJ2-3 NA TRBV29-1 CSVPAMDTQYF TGCAGCGTTCCCGCGATGGATACGCAGTATTTT
NA TRBJ1-2 NA TRBV6-6 CASSYSGETGYTF TGTGCCAGCAGTTACTCAGGGGAAACTGGCTACACCTTC
NA TRBJ2-7 NA TRBV10-3 CAISVKLSGDEQYF TGTGCCATCAGCGTAAAGCTTTCGGGAGACGAGCAGTACTTC
TRBD1 TRBJ1-1 few TRBV9 CASSVGQGAEAFF TGTGCCAGCAGCGTAGGGCAGGGGGCTGAAGCTTTCTTT
NA TRBJ1-6 NA TRBV3-1 CASSQDRGTSSYNSPLHF TGTGCCAGCAGCCAAGATAGGGGGACGAGCTCCTATAATTCACCCCTCCACTTT
NA TRBJ1-1 few TRBV10-3 CAISESPDSRNTEAFF TGTGCCATCAGTGAGTCGCCGGACTCTAGGAACACTGAAGCTTTCTTT
TRBD2 TRBJ2-7 few TRBV20-1 CSASTTSGAFYEQYF TGCAGTGCTAGTACGACTAGCGGGGCCTTCTACGAGCAGTACTTC
NA TRBJ2-3 few TRBV6-2/TRBV6-3 CASSYISVLDTQYF TGTGCCAGCAGTTACATTTCGGTCTTAGATACGCAGTATTTT
TRBD1 TRBJ2-5 NA TRBV28 CASSFEDRAWEETQYF TGTGCCAGCAGTTTTGAGGACAGGGCCTGGGAGGAGACCCAGTACTTC
NA TRBJ1-2 NA TRBV29-1 CSVTGTSSIGYTF TGCAGCGTCACCGGGACCTCCTCGATCGGCTACACCTTC
TRBD2 TRBJ2-5 NA TRBV12-3/TRBV12-4 CASSRRGLDQYF TGTGCCAGCAGTCGCCGAGGACTAGATCAGTACTTC
NA TRBJ1-6 few TRBV2 CASSDDGASPLHF TGTGCCAGCAGCGACGACGGCGCTTCACCCCTCCACTTT
NA TRBJ2-3 NA TRBV7-2 CASSPRWQADTQYF TGTGCCAGCAGCCCAAGGTGGCAGGCTGATACGCAGTATTTT
NA TRBJ1-2 NA TRBV29-1 CSVRGLPGRKYGGYIF TGCAGCGTTCGTGGACTCCCCGGGAGAAAATATGGGGGCTACATCTTC
TRBD2 TRBJ2-7 few TRBV7-2 CASSLVGLAESYEQYF TGTGCCAGCAGCTTAGTGGGACTAGCGGAATCCTACGAGCAGTACTTC
NA TRBJ1-2 NA TRBV30 CAWRSGPRGSNYGYTF TGTGCCTGGAGGTCGGGACCCCGAGGCTCTAACTATGGCTACACCTTC
TRBD1 TRBJ2-7 NA TRBV25-1 CASRKSGTGTEQYF TGTGCCAGCAGGAAATCCGGGACAGGTACCGAGCAGTACTTC
NA TRBJ2-2 NA TRBV4-3 CASSQGLLEATGELFF TGCGCCAGCAGCCAAGGGCTACTTGAAGCCACCGGGGAGCTGTTTTTT
NA TRBJ2-7 few TRBV20-1 CSARDRQGVIEQYF TGCAGTGCTAGAGATCGCCAGGGAGTCATCGAGCAGTACTTC
NA TRBJ2-7 few TRBV4-3 CASSQRLQTEQYF TGCGCCAGCAGCCAGAGACTACAAACCGAGCAGTACTTC
NA TRBJ1-4 few TRBV27 CASKTARDEKLFF TGTGCCAGCAAGACGGCTAGGGATGAAAAACTGTTTTTT
TRBD2 TRBJ2-3 NA TRBV20-1 CSASPPGGRGTDTRYF TGCAGTGCTAGTCCCCCGGGGGGGCGGGGCACAGATACGCGGTATTTT
NA TRBJ2-3 NA TRBV12-3/TRBV12-4 CASFGGPTADTQYF TGTGCCAGCTTCGGGGGGCCCACGGCGGATACGCAGTATTTT
TRBD1 TRBJ1-2 NA TRBV7-9 CASSLFFQGAYGYTF TGTGCCAGCAGCTTATTCTTCCAGGGGGCGTATGGCTACACCTTC
NA TRBJ2-3 NA TRBV7-3 CASSLTGSKDTQYF TGTGCCAGCAGCTTAACCGGGAGTAAAGATACGCAGTATTTT
NA TRBJ1-2 NA TRBV20-1 CSARDMVRVYGYTF TGCAGTGCTAGAGACATGGTCAGGGTCTATGGCTACACCTTC
NA TRBJ1-1 NA TRBV29-1 CSVQPSGEGTEAFF TGCAGCGTCCAACCCTCGGGGGAGGGGACTGAAGCTTTCTTT
TRBD1 TRBJ2-5 NA TRBV6-1 CASSKRGQGLAETQYF TGTGCCAGCAGTAAACGGGGACAGGGATTGGCAGAGACCCAGTACTTC
TRBD1 TRBJ2-7 few TRBV6-1 CASSVSGGAGYYEQYF TGTGCCAGCAGTGTATCAGGGGGCGCCGGTTACTACGAGCAGTACTTC
NA TRBJ2-1 few TRBV12-3/TRBV12-4 CASSFSGIYNEQFF TGTGCCAGCAGTTTCTCTGGAATTTACAATGAGCAGTTCTTC
NA TRBJ1-2 few TRBV4-1 CASSQNSRAASGYTF TGCGCCAGCAGCCAAAACAGCCGGGCAGCCAGTGGCTACACCTTC
NA TRBJ2-7 few TRBV20-1 CSARDRTGQYF TGCAGTGCTAGAGATAGAACGGGGCAGTACTTC
NA TRBJ1-2 NA TRBV24-1 CATGDSESGYTF TGTGCCACCGGTGATTCCGAGTCTGGCTACACCTTC
NA TRBJ2-3 NA TRBV12-3/TRBV12-4 CASSELGQSTDTQYF TGTGCCAGCAGTGAGCTAGGACAGTCCACAGATACGCAGTATTTT
TRBD1 TRBJ2-7 NA TRBV7-9 CASSLFGTGAYEQYF TGTGCCAGCAGCTTATTCGGGACAGGAGCCTACGAGCAGTACTTC
TRBD1 TRBJ1-1 NA TRBV12-3/TRBV12-4 CASSLATGVRTEAFF TGTGCCAGCAGTTTAGCCACAGGGGTGCGGACTGAAGCTTTCTTT
NA TRBJ1-2 NA TRBV5-1 CASSPDPGSDGYTF TGCGCCAGCAGCCCAGACCCCGGGTCGGATGGCTACACCTTC
NA TRBJ1-2 few TRBV20-1 CSARATVRGGYTF TGCAGTGCTAGGGCCACAGTGAGAGGTGGCTACACCTTC
TRBD2 TRBJ2-1 once TRBV12-3/TRBV12-4 CASSVAGGPSEQFF TGTGCCAGCAGTGTAGCGGGGGGGCCAAGTGAGCAGTTCTTC
TRBD1 TRBJ2-7 NA TRBV4-3 CASSPDRGPSEQYF TGCGCCAGCAGCCCGGACAGGGGGCCGTCCGAGCAGTACTTC
NA TRBJ2-6 many TRBV29-1 CSVIGANVLTF TGCAGCGTTATCGGGGCCAACGTCCTGACTTTC
TRBD2 TRBJ2-1 few TRBV28 CASTGLAGHNEQFF TGTGCCAGCACGGGACTAGCGGGGCACAATGAGCAGTTCTTC
NA TRBJ1-2 once TRBV7-2 CASSLVVQGGYGYTF TGTGCCAGCAGCTTAGTGGTGCAGGGAGGCTATGGCTACACCTTC
NA TRBJ2-2 once TRBV7-2 CASSLRGISYTGELFF TGTGCCAGCAGCTTAAGGGGGATATCTTACACCGGGGAGCTGTTTTTT
NA TRBJ1-2 NA TRBV7-2 CASSSPPKGSRGYTF TGTGCCAGCAGCTCCCCCCCCAAGGGTTCTCGGGGCTACACCTTC
NA TRBJ1-2 NA TRBV12-5 CASGLSAASNGYTF TGTGCTAGTGGTTTGTCCGCTGCCTCAAATGGCTACACCTTC